This is a list of T cell receptor beta chains from one sample in a study of T cells in Graves' hyperthyroidism and ophthalmopathy. In TCRdb, the multiplex PCR reads were re-called with MiXCR into one record per CDR3 protein. The table includes approximately 610,000 distinct CDR3 sequences, over 12% detected once. Sequencing input: blood. The receptors stem from a woman aged 40 to 50 with Graves' ophthalmopathy. The CDR3 runs from the conserved cysteine through the conserved F or W. The D gene is left open where the match is weak.

TRBJ1-5,TRBV2,.,CASSVSGGQRQPQHF
TRBJ2-5,TRBV5-1,.,CASSPPEAYQETQYF
TRBJ2-7,TRBV13,.,CASSLQGLGAGSYEQYF
TRBJ2-7,TRBV6-1,TRBD2,CASSEADHWVAGSYEQYF
TRBJ2-7,TRBV29-1,.,CSVVSLRSEQYF
TRBJ1-5,TRBV27,.,CASSLLSSQPQHF
TRBJ2-7,TRBV6-2/TRBV6-3,.,CASTIAQVGINEQYF
TRBJ2-7,TRBV6-1,.,CASSSSWTNYEQYF
TRBJ2-7,TRBV3-1,TRBD2,CASSDASGREYEQYF
TRBJ2-7,TRBV28,.,CASSLGHWYRQYF
TRBJ2-5,TRBV5-5,.,CASSLAVADQETQYF
TRBJ2-2,TRBV11-3,.,CASSSQDLPDSSGELFF
TRBJ2-7,TRBV7-2,TRBD2,CASSELAGVREQYF
TRBJ2-7,TRBV20-1,.,CSARDREAMYEQYF
TRBJ2-4,TRBV7-9,.,CASSLVGAGNIQYF
TRBJ1-2,TRBV20-1,.,CSARVQGSASGGYTF
TRBJ2-6,TRBV6-2/TRBV6-3,.,CASSYTPSGANVLTF
TRBJ2-5,TRBV7-6,.,CASSLSAGLGGETQYF
TRBJ2-7,TRBV5-1,.,CASSLDEQYF
TRBJ1-1,TRBV29-1,TRBD1,CSANAGGSTEAFF